One sample yielded the 9 T cell receptor beta chains listed below, sequenced in a study of cytomegalovirus exposure and HLA in healthy donors (TCRdb year 2017). The protocol used for the library was the immunoSEQ multiplex PCR assay. A mixture of 60 forward primers for TCR Vbeta segments and 13 reverse primers for TCR Jbeta segments was used in the multiplex PCR. The table was pulled from immuneACCESS by TCRdb, which kept in-frame rearrangements only. Such tables lose some clones; where checked, under half of the loss comes from unresolved V genes, and the rest has no known cause. The sample includes approximately 100,000 clones, with less than 70% observed a single time. The ten top clones hold 5% to 7% of the sample. The sample was PBMCs. These receptor sequences come from a woman aged 70-85 years in good health and CMV-seropositive.

V and J are TRBV5-6 and TRBJ2-1; TRBD1 agrees at 8 bases. Trimming removed 0 bases from V and 0 bases from J; junction bases left unmatched: 5. The CDR3 is 17 amino acids. Germline CDR1 SGHDT, CDR2 YYEEEE. The CDR3 DNA reads as TGTGCCAGCAGCTTGGACAGGGGGATGAGCTCCTACAATGAGCAGTTCTTC. Protein product: CASSLDRGMSSYNEQFF.

The V gene is TRBV7-3, the J gene TRBJ2-1; D perhaps matches TRBD2 (6 bases). V lost 3 bases and J 4 bases, leaving 16 bases between the germline ends. Germline-derived CDR1 and CDR2 are SGHTA and FQGTGA. The CDR3 runs to 16 residues. CDR3 coding DNA: TGTGCCAGCAGCTTGCGGGGCGAAATCTCGTACAATGAGCAGTTCTTC. Translated, it gives CASSLRGEISYNEQFF.

The chain links TRBV4-3 to TRBJ1-3, with a weak D call TRBD1 (5 bases). The length of the CDR3 is 17 residues. Germline CDR1 reads LGHNA; CDR2 reads YSLEER. V was clipped by 4 bases and J by 0 bases, with 16 bases between them. The CDR3 reads CASSRSWGQNSGNTIYF. The CDR3 DNA sequence: TGCGCCAGCAGCCGCAGTTGGGGCCAGAACTCTGGAAACACCATATATTTT.

This chain connects TRBV18 to TRBJ1-5; D gene unclear. CDR1 and CDR2 (germline): KGHSH, LQKENI. CDR3 length: 13 amino acids. The V and J ends lost 4 bases and 5 bases respectively, with 9 bases between them. CDR3 sequence reads: CASSQLDDQPQHF. The CDR3 region has the DNA TGTGCCAGCTCACAACTAGACGATCAGCCCCAGCATTTT.

The chain carries TRBV18 and TRBJ1-4; D perhaps matches TRBD1 (5 bases). Germline lookup yields CDR1 KGHSH and CDR2 LQKENI. This CDR3 contains 13 residues. V was clipped by 6 bases and J by 8 bases, with 13 bases between them. The CDR3 DNA follows: TGTGCCAGCTCCCCAGGACAAGGAGAAAAACTGTTTTTT. Protein product: CASSPGQGEKLFF.

This clone was counted a few times. This chain links TRBV11-2 with TRBJ2-7, with 9 bases identical to TRBD2. This CDR3 region has 16 residues. Germline V gene lookup returns CDR1 SGHAT and CDR2 FQNNGV. Germline trimming cut 1 base from V and 0 bases from J; bases unmatched to any gene: 4. CDR3 nucleotide sequence: TGTGCCAGCAGCTTAGGGCTAGCGGGGTTCTCCTACGAGCAGTACTTC. Encoded protein: CASSLGLAGFSYEQYF.

The genes are TRBV5-1 and TRBJ1-4; no firm D call. The CDR3 totals 15 residues. In germline, CDR1 is SGHRS, CDR2 YFSETQ. The V gene lost 2 bases and the J gene lost 2 bases, with 10 bases spanning the gap. CDR3: CASSLPGSTNEKLFF. The CDR3, as DNA: TGCGCCAGCAGCTTACCCGGTTCGACTAATGAAAAACTGTTTTTT.

The chain links TRBV7-9 to TRBJ2-7; 15 bases are shared with TRBD2. The J segment lost 6 bases and the V segment lost 4 bases, leaving 4 bases of the junction unmatched. This CDR3 is built from 15 residues. The germline V gene encodes CDR1 SEHNR and CDR2 FQNEAQ (reference sequence). CDR3 nucleotide sequence: TGTGCCAGCAGCTCCGGACTAGCGGGGGGGAGCGAGCAGTACTTC. It yields the protein CASSSGLAGGSEQYF.

This chain joins TRBV13 and TRBJ1-1; no definite D call. The CDR3 is 13 amino acids. V was pared by 2 bases and J by 5 bases, with 9 bases between. Germline CDR1 and CDR2: PRHDT and FYEKMQ (reference sequence). CDR3 in DNA: TGTGCCAGCAGCTTATGGGAGGAAACTGAAGCTTTCTTT. It is translated as CASSLWEETEAFF.